One sample yielded the 29 T cell receptor beta chains listed below, sequenced in a study of T-cell reconstitution after alpha-beta-depleted transplantation in children. A library of TCRbeta sequences, prepared with unique molecular identifiers, was generated. TCRdb reprocessed the PCR reads with MiXCR, giving one entry per CDR3 protein. The data contain about 460,000 distinct CDR3 sequences, roughly an eighth of them singletons. The sequencing here drew on PBMCs, mostly from graft donor cells, taken 180 days after TCRalphabeta/CD19-depleted stem cell transplant. These receptor sequences come from a female patient aged 2 to 10 who had a stem cell transplant for aplastic anemia, so the T cells may come from the graft donor.

This clonotype turned up a few times. The V and J genes are TRBV28 and TRBJ2-3; possible D gene TRBD2, 6 bases. V was pared by 6 bases and J by 6 bases, with 22 bases between. The length of the CDR3 is 16 residues. Germline lookup yields CDR1 MDHEN and CDR2 SYDVKM. The CDR3 sequence is CASSLSPGPREDTQYF. The DNA of the CDR3 is TGTGCCAGCAGCCTATCCCCGGGCCCCCGGGAGGATACGCAGTATTTT.

Comment on this clonotype: At one boundary the junction diverges from the germline segment, which might be a read error. The CDR3 region is CACSQGVPVRETNYGYTF. CDR3 in DNA: TGTGCCTGCAGCCAAGGGGTCCCGGTGAGGGAGACTAACTATGGCTACACCTTC. The chain uses TRBV3-1 and TRBJ1-2; tentatively, D is TRBD1 (5 bases). Germline loops: CDR1 LGHDT, CDR2 YNNKEL (reference sequence). This CDR3 has 18 residues.

The chain recombines TRBV5-6 with TRBJ1-1; the D gene is possibly TRBD1 (6 bases). The CDR3 has 15 residues. Trimming left V 3 bases short and J 3 bases short, with 15 bases between. CDR1 and CDR2 from the germline V gene are SGHDT and YYEEEE. CDR3 in amino acids: CASSSPRGTHTEAFF. The CDR3 coding sequence is TGTGCCAGCAGCTCGCCAAGGGGGACCCACACTGAAGCTTTCTTT.

Only a few counts were recorded for this clonotype. The CDR3 DNA reads as TGTGCCAGCAGCCCAACGACCGACAGGCCCAAGACATACTTC. It is translated as CASSPTTDRPKTYF. The chain employs TRBV7-2 and TRBJ2-4; perhaps TRBD1 as D (6 bases). V was shortened by 5 bases and J by 16 bases, with 24 bases between the two germline ends. The germline V gene has CDR1 SGHTA and CDR2 FQGNSA. This CDR3 is built from 14 residues.

The sample holds a few counts of this clonotype. DNA of the CDR3: TGCGCCAGCAGCCTTTCGGGGCGGGAATACACAGATACGCAGTATTTT. It specifies CASSLSGREYTDTQYF. V and J are TRBV5-1 and TRBJ2-3, with D perhaps matching TRBD2 (6 bases). V was trimmed by 4 bases and J by 2 bases, leaving 17 bases between them. The V gene's germline CDR1 is SGHRS and CDR2 YFSETQ. The CDR3 runs to 16 residues.

This chain joins TRBV20-1 and TRBJ1-6; TRBD1 agrees at 7 bases. This CDR3 region has 12 residues. Germline lookup yields CDR1 DFQATT and CDR2 SNEGSKA (reference sequence). The junction had 6 bases not matched to a gene; V was cut back by 2 bases and J by 14 bases. Written as DNA, the CDR3 is TGCAGTGCTAGAACCGACAGGGAAACCCTCCACTTT. Protein product: CSARTDRETLHF.

This clonotype has just a few counts. The chain employs TRBV4-3 and TRBJ2-1; D unclear. Trimming pared 6 bases from V and 5 bases from J, leaving 23 bases between. Germline assignment: CDR1 LGHNA and CDR2 YSLEER. This CDR3 is built from 17 residues. This chain's CDR3 is CASSEGVASISHNEQFF. The CDR3 region has the DNA TGCGCCAGCAGTGAAGGCGTGGCATCGATTTCCCACAATGAGCAGTTCTTC.

The chain has TRBV5-1 and TRBJ2-2; 12 nucleotides line up with TRBD1. Germline lookup yields CDR1 SGHRS and CDR2 YFSETQ. The ends lost 3 bases at V and 5 bases at J; junction bases unmatched: 11. CDR3 length equals 18 residues. The CDR3 sequence: CASSSLPPGQGATGELFF. CDR3 nucleotide sequence: TGCGCCAGCAGCTCCTTACCTCCGGGACAGGGGGCAACCGGGGAGCTGTTTTTT.

The CDR3 DNA is TGTGCCAGCAGTCCTGCTCCAGCCTCTAACTATGGCTACACCTTC. The encoded protein is CASSPAPASNYGYTF. J is TRBJ1-2 and V is TRBV28; D is unresolved. The CDR3 totals 15 residues. Germline values: CDR1 MDHEN, CDR2 SYDVKM. Trimming took 5 bases from V and 0 from J, leaving 13 bases between them.

This clonotype was recorded a few times. This sequence may be a read error, since a much larger clone differs from it by one base. The chain is built from TRBV7-8 and TRBJ2-7; no firm D call. CDR1 is SGHVS, CDR2 FQNEAQ, per germline. CDR3 length equals 14 residues. This CDR3 is CASSLEAGSYQQYF. The DNA of the CDR3 is TGTGCCAGCAGCTTAGAAGCCGGCTCCTACCAGCAGTACTTC.

This chain links TRBV18 with TRBJ1-6; D is uncertain. The germline V and J ends were trimmed by 1 base and 10 bases, with 8 bases remaining between them. The CDR3 length is 13 residues. The germline V gene encodes CDR1 KGHSH and CDR2 LQKENI. This CDR3 is CASSPQFESPLHF. The DNA for the CDR3 is TGTGCCAGCTCACCACAATTCGAGTCACCCCTCCACTTT. Using reference TRBV18 and TRBJ1-6 for the parts outside the CDR3, the full variable domain is NAGVMQNPRHLVRRRGQEARLRCSPMKGHSHVYWYRQLPEEGLKFMVYLQKENIIDESGMPKERFSAEFPKEGPSILRIQQVVRGDSAAYFCASSPQFESPLHFGNGTRLTVT.

The genes are TRBV29-1 and TRBJ2-3, with 7 bases aligning to TRBD2. With V trimmed by 1 base and J by 2 bases, 6 bases remained unmatched. This CDR3 is built from 15 residues. Germline V gene data show CDR1 as SQVTM and CDR2 as ANQGSEA. CDR3 residues: CSVEGSGTYTDTQYF. CDR3 coding DNA: TGCAGCGTTGAAGGGAGCGGGACCTACACAGATACGCAGTATTTT.

This chain joins TRBV27 and TRBJ2-2, with D possibly being TRBD2 (6 bases). V was pared by 1 base and J by 1 base, with 7 bases between. Germline V lookup: CDR1 MNHEY, CDR2 SMNVEV (reference sequence). The CDR3 length is 15 residues. The CDR3 reads CASSLLGGNTGELFF. DNA for the CDR3: TGTGCCAGCAGTTTATTGGGAGGGAACACCGGGGAGCTGTTTTTT.

This clonotype has more than one count but fewer than ten. The rearrangement links TRBV4-1 to TRBJ2-7; a possible D gene is TRBD2 (5 bases). The CDR3 has 16 residues. V was shortened by 4 bases and J by 6 bases, with 22 bases between the two germline ends. CDR1 and CDR2 from the germline V gene are MGHRA and YSYEKL. The CDR3 loop reads CASSPLFTADRSEQYV. CDR3 sequence (DNA): TGCGCCAGCAGCCCCCTCTTCACAGCGGACCGGAGCGAGCAGTACGTC.

This clonotype came up a few times. This rearrangement joins TRBV29-1 to TRBJ1-1; 9 bases are a match to TRBD1. CDR1 SQVTM and CDR2 ANQGSEA come from the germline V gene. The CDR3 is 16 residues long. J lost 4 bases, V lost 5 bases, and 14 bases had no gene match. Written as DNA, the CDR3 is TGCAGCGTTACTCCACTCGCCGACAGGGGGTTCACTGAAGCTTTCTTT. This codes for CSVTPLADRGFTEAFF.

The chain couples TRBV12-3 or TRBV12-4 to TRBJ1-1; no clear D. The CDR3 totals 14 residues. Between the trimmed V and J ends, which lost 1 base and 1 base, there was a span of 7 bases. The CDR3 loop is CASSLGRQNTEAFF. The CDR3 DNA sequence: TGTGCCAGCAGTTTAGGTCGGCAGAACACTGAAGCTTTCTTT.

This chain uses TRBV20-1 with TRBJ2-1, with D tentatively TRBD2 (6 bases). The CDR3 length is 15 residues. V lost 3 bases to trimming and J lost 3 bases, with 15 bases between them. CDR1 and CDR2 from the germline V gene are DFQATT and SNEGSKA (reference sequence). The CDR3 protein is CSASVAGPIYNEQFF. For the CDR3, the DNA is TGCAGTGCTAGTGTTGCGGGACCCATCTACAATGAGCAGTTCTTC.

J is TRBJ2-3 and V is TRBV11-2; D call uncertain. The V gene's germline CDR1 is SGHAT and CDR2 FQNNGV. The CDR3 extends over 16 amino acids. Trimming left V 4 bases short and J 0 bases short, with 14 bases between. The CDR3 DNA reads TGTGCCAGCAGCTCCCGACGGCGGAGTAGCACAGATACGCAGTATTTT. Its translation: CASSSRRRSSTDTQYF.

This clonotype has just a few counts. CDR3 in DNA: TGTGCCAGCAACTTTCTAGCGGGAGGCACAGATACGCAGTATTTT. Encoded protein: CASNFLAGGTDTQYF. The chain links TRBV28 to TRBJ2-3, with TRBD2 matching over 10 bases. The trim removed 7 bases at V and 1 base at J, leaving 5 bases unmatched. CDR3 size: 15 residues. Per germline, CDR1 MDHEN and CDR2 SYDVKM.

This clonotype was detected only a few times. The CDR3 here is CATRKRPGQPQHF. In DNA form, the CDR3 reads TGTGCCACCCGCAAAAGGCCCGGTCAGCCCCAGCATTTT. This chain connects TRBV24-1 to TRBJ1-5; D gene uncertain. The CDR3 totals 13 residues. Germline CDR1 and CDR2: KGHDR and SFDVKD. The V end was cut by 9 bases, the J end by 6 bases, with 14 bases between.

This clonotype was counted between two and nine times. V is TRBV6-5 and J is TRBJ2-1, with 11 bases identical to TRBD2. Germline values: CDR1 MNHEY, CDR2 SVGAGI. V lost 2 bases and J lost 8; bases outside the gene matches: 11. CDR3 length: 17 residues. This CDR3 reads CASSYVRLAGFHYEQFF. The CDR3, as DNA: TGTGCCAGCAGTTACGTCCGACTAGCGGGATTCCATTATGAGCAGTTCTTC.

This clonotype was counted between two and nine times. The CDR3 DNA is TGTGCCAGCAGTTCCCAGGTCACAGGCGGCGAGCAGTACGTC. Amino acid sequence: CASSSQVTGGEQYV. The chain joins TRBV27 to TRBJ2-7, with a possible D match to TRBD1 (5 bases). Between the trimmed V and J ends, which lost 4 bases and 6 bases, there was a span of 16 bases. This CDR3 is 14 amino acids long. The germline V gene encodes CDR1 MNHEY and CDR2 SMNVEV (reference sequence).

The gene calls are TRBV10-3 and TRBJ2-5, with D perhaps matching TRBD1 (6 bases). The CDR3 spans 17 residues. The V gene's germline CDR1 is ENHRY and CDR2 SYGVKD. The V end lost 0 bases, the J end lost 2 bases, and 16 bases lay between the germline ends. The CDR3 sequence: CAISESTFNREQETQYF. CDR3 DNA: TGTGCCATCAGTGAGTCGACTTTTAACAGGGAACAAGAGACCCAGTACTTC.

This clonotype was recorded a few times. The rearrangement uses TRBV5-1 and TRBJ2-7; tentatively, D is TRBD1 (6 bases). This CDR3 is 12 amino acids long. Trimming cost V 4 bases and J 3 bases, with 8 bases left between them. The germline V gene encodes CDR1 SGHRS and CDR2 YFSETQ. Written as DNA, the CDR3 is TGCGCCAGCAGCAGGGGGAACTACGAGCAGTACTTC. Protein: CASSRGNYEQYF.

The sample holds a few counts of this clonotype. In nucleotides, the CDR3 is TGCAGTGCCGCCGAGGGAGGGGATGGAAACACCATATATTTT. Protein sequence: CSAAEGGDGNTIYF. The J gene is TRBJ1-3, the V gene TRBV20-1, with D possibly matching TRBD1 (5 bases). V shed 6 bases and J shed 3 bases, with 15 bases lying between them. Looked up from germline, CDR1 is DFQATT and CDR2 is SNEGSKA (reference sequence). The CDR3 length is 14 residues.

This chain connects TRBV5-6 to TRBJ2-4; maybe TRBD2 (6 bases). V shed 3 bases and J shed 3 bases, with 13 bases lying between them. Germline CDR1 reads SGHDT; CDR2 reads YYEEEE. This CDR3 contains 15 residues. As DNA, the CDR3 is TGTGCCAGCAGCTGGGAGCGGGTGGGCAAAAACATTCAGTACTTC. This encodes CASSWERVGKNIQYF.

This clonotype was picked up a small number of times. An end of the junction differs from the germline gene, which may be a read error. The rearrangement joins TRBV28 to TRBJ1-1, with D maybe TRBD1 (5 bases). The CDR3 has 14 amino acids. Germline V gene lookup returns CDR1 MDHEN and CDR2 SYDVKM. In nucleotides, the CDR3 is TGTGCCAGCAGTTGGGACTTGGGGAACGCTGAAGCTTTCTTT. Its translation: CASSWDLGNAEAFF.

This clonotype was counted only a few times. The chain couples TRBV7-2 to TRBJ1-5, with D unresolved. With 0 bases removed from V and 7 bases from J, the gap between germline ends came to 10 bases. CDR3 size: 14 residues. Per germline, CDR1 SGHTA and CDR2 FQGNSA. The DNA for the CDR3 is TGTGCCAGCAGCTTAGCAGCCGGGCAACAGCCCCAGCATTTT. Its protein is CASSLAAGQQPQHF. The full variable domain, its missing parts supplied by reference TRBV7-2 and TRBJ1-5, is GAGVSQSPSNKVTEKGKDVELRCDPISGHTALYWYRQSLGQGLEFLIYFQGNSAPDKSGLPSDRFSAERTGGSVSTLTIQRTQQEDSAVYLCASSLAAGQQPQHFGDGTRLSIL.

The chain employs TRBV15 and TRBJ2-3, with TRBD2 identical over 8 bases. Per the germline V gene, CDR1 is LNHNV and CDR2 is YYDKDF (reference sequence). Unmatched junction bases numbered 12, after V lost 5 bases and J lost 2 bases. This CDR3 is 17 amino acids long. The CDR3 spells CATSDILVGRDTDTQYF. The CDR3, as DNA: TGTGCCACCAGCGACATCCTAGTCGGGAGGGACACAGATACGCAGTATTTT.